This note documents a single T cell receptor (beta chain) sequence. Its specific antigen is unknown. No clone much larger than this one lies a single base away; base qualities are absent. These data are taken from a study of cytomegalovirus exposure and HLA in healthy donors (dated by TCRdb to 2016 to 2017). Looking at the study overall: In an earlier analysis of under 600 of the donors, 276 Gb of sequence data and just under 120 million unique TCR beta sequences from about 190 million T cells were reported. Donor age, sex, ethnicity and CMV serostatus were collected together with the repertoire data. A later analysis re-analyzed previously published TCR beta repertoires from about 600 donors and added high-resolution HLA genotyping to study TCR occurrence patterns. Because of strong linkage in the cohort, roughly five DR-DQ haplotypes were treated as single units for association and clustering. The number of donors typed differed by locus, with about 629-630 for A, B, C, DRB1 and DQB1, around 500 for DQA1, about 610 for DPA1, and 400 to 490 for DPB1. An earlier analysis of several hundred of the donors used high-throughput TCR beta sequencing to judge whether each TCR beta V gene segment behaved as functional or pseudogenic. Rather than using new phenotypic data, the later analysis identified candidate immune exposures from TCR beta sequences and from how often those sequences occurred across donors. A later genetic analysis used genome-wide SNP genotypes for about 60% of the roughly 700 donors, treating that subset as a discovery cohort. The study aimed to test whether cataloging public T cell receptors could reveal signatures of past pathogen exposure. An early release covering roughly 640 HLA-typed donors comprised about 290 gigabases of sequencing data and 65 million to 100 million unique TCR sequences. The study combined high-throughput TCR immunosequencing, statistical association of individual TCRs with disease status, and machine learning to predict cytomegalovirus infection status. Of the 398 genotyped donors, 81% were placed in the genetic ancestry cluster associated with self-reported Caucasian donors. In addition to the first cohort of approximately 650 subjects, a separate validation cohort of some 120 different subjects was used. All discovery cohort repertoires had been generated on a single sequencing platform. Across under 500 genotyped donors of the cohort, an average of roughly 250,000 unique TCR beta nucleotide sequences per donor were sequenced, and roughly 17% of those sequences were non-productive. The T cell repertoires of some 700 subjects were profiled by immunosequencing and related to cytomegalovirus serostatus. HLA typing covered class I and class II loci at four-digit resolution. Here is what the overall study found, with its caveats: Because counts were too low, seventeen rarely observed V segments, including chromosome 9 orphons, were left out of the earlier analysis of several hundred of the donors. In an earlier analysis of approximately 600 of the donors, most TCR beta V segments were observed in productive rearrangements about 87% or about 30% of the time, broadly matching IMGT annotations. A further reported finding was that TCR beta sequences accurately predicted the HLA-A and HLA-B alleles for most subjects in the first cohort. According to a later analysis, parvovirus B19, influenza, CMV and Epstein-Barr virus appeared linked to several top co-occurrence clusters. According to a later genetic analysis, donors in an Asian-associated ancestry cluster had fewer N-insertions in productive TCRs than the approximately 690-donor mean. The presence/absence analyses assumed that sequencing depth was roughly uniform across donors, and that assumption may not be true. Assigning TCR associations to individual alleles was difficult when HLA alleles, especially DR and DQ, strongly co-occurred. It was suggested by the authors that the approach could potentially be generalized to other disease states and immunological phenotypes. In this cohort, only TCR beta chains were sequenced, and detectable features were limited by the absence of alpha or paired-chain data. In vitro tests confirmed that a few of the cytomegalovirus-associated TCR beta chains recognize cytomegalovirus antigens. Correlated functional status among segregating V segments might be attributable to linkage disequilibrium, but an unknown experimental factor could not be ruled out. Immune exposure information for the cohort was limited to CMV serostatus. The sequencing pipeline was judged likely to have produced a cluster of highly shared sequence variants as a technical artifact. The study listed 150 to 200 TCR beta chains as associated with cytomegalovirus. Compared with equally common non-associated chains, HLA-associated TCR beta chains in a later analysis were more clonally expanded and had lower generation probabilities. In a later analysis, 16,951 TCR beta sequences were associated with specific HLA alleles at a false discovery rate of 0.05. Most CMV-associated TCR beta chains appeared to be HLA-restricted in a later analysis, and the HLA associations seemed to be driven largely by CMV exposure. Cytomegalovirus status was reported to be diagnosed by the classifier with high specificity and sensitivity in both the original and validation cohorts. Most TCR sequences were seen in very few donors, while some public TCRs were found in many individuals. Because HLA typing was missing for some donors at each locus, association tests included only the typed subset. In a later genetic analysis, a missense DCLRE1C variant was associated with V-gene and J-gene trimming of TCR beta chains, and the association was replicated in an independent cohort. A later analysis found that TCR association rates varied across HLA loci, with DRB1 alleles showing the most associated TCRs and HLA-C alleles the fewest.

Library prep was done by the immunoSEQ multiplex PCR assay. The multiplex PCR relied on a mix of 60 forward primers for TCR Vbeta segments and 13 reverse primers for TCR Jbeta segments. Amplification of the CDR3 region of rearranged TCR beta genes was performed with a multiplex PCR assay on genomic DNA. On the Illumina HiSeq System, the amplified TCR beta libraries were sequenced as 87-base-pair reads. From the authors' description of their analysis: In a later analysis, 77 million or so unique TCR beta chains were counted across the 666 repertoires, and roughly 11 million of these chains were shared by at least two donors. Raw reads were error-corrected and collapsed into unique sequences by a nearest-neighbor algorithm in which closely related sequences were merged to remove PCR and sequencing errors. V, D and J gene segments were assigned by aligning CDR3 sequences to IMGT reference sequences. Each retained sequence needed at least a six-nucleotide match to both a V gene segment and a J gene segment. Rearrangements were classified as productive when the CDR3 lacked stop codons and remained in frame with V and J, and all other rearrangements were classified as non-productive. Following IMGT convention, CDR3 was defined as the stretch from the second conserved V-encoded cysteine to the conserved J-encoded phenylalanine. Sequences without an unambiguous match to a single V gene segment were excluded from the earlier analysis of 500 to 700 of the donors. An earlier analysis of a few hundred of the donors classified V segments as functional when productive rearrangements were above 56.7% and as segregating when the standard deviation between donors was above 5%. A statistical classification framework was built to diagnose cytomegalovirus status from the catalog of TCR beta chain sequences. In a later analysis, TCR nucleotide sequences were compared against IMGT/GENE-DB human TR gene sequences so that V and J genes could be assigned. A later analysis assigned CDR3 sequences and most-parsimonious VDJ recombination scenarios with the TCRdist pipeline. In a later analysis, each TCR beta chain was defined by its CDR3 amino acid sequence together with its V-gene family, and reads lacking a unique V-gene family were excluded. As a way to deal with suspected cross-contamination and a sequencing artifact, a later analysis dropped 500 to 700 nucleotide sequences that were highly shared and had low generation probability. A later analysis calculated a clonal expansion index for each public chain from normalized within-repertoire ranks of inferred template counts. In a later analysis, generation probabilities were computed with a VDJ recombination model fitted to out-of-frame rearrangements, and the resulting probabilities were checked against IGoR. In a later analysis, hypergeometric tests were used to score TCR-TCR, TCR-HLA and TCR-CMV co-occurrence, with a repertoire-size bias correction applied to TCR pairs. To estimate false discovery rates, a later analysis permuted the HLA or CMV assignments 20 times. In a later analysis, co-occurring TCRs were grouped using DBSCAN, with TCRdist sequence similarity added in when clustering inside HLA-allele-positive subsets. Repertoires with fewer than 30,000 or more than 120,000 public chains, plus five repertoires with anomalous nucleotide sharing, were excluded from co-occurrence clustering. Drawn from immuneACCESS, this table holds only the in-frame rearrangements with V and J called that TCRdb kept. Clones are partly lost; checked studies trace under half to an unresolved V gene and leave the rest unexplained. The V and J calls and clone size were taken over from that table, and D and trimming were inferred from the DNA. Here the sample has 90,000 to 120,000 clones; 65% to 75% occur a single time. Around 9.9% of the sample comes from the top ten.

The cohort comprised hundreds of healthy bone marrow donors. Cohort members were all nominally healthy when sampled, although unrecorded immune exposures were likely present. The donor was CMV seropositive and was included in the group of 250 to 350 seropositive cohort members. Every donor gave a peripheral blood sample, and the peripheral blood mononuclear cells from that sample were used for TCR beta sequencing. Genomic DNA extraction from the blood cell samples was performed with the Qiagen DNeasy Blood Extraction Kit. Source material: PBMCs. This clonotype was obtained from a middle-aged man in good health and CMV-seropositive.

The CDR3 sequence is CASSLNAGNTEAFF. The DNA reads TGTGCCAGCAGCTTAAATGCGGGGAACACTGAAGCTTTCTTT. This receptor chain uses TRBV7-3 and TRBJ1-1, with no confidently assigned D gene. CDR1 SGHTA and CDR2 FQGTGA are derived from the germline V gene. V and J lose 1 base and 1 base, and a span of 7 bases separates them. The CDR3, from cysteine to phenylalanine, totals 14 residues. The DNA shown is the 42-base CDR3, in frame from base 1. Where the CDR3 stops, the reference TRBV7-3 and TRBJ1-1 genes take over; the full variable domain is GAGVSQTPSNKVTEKGKYVELRCDPISGHTALYWYRQSLGQGPEFLIYFQGTGAADDSGLPNDRFFAVRPEGSVSTLKIQRTERGDSAVYLCASSLNAGNTEAFFGQGTRLTVV.